Here is one T cell receptor (beta chain) with its context. The PCR was carried out with 60 Vbeta primers and 13 Jbeta primers. Using immunoSEQ multiplex PCR, the repertoire was profiled, and TCRdb retains in-frame clones only, with some absent. This repertoire includes 45,000 to 70,000 clones. The CDR3 is 15 residues long. The germline V gene encodes CDR1 MNHEY and CDR2 SVGAGI. V lost 2 bases to trimming and J lost 4 bases; unmatched junction nucleotides: 6. This entry belongs to a study of cytomegalovirus exposure and HLA in healthy donors. The clonotype originates from a woman in her 30s in good health and CMV-seropositive. Sequenced input: PBMCs. V gene TRBV6-5 combines with J gene TRBJ1-1; 8 bases map to TRBD1. DNA for the CDR3: TGTGCCAGCAGTTACACGACAGGGGCGGTCACTGAAGCTTTCTTT. This gives the protein CASSYTTGAVTEAFF.